This T cell receptor beta chain derives from a study of early T cells in non-severe SARS-CoV-2 infection. Across the study: RNA in bulk from unsorted whole blood was sequenced, and chains were unpaired.

The CDR3 has 16 residues. The V gene lost 3 bases and the J gene lost 2 bases, with 15 bases spanning the gap. Germline V gene lookup returns CDR1 MDHEN and CDR2 SYDVKM. Molecules of cDNA were individually given unique molecular identifiers that were attached to them. TCRdb re-called the 5' RACE reads through MiXCR, storing one row per CDR3 protein. The sample has about 30,000 distinct CDR3 sequences, approximately 5.4% seen once. Notes on the study in general: The study's VDJdb matching favored anti-spike CD8 responses and missed private and CD4 specificities.

This clonotype was seen ten or more times. Antigen unknown. The chain joins TRBV28 to TRBJ2-3, with a tentative D call TRBD1 (5 bases). This TCR came from an adult who was a healthcare worker with PCR-confirmed SARS-CoV-2 infection or an uninfected control (not recorded which). The source material was whole blood. CDR3 amino acids: CASSFFYDRDTDTQYF. The CDR3 coding sequence is TGTGCCAGCAGTTTCTTTTATGACAGAGACACAGATACGCAGTATTTT. Full variable domain (outside the CDR3, taken from reference TRBV28 and TRBJ2-3): DVKVTQSSRYLVKRTGEKVFLECVQDMDHENMFWYRQDPGLGLRLIYFSYDVKMKEKGDIPEGYSVSREKKERFSLILESASTNQTSMYLCASSFFYDRDTDTQYFGPGTRLTVL.